This entry concerns a single T cell receptor beta chain. TCRdb's copy holds only in-frame clones and misses some; the assay was immunoSEQ multiplex PCR. The table shows 380,000 or so clones, with about 80% occurring only once. Per the germline V gene, CDR1 is GTSNPN and CDR2 is SVGIG (reference sequence). CDR3 size: 11 residues. Trimming stripped 0 bases from V and 5 bases from J, with 4 bases between. This sample stems from a study of blood T cell repertoires in COVID-19. This TCR was sampled from a human donor with acute or convalescent COVID-19. The donor label of this sample is uncertain. Sequencing input: peripheral blood. This chain joins TRBV30 and TRBJ1-1; D remains unclear. CDR3 region: CAWSVVTEAFF. DNA of the CDR3: TGTGCCTGGAGTGTTGTAACTGAAGCTTTCTTT.